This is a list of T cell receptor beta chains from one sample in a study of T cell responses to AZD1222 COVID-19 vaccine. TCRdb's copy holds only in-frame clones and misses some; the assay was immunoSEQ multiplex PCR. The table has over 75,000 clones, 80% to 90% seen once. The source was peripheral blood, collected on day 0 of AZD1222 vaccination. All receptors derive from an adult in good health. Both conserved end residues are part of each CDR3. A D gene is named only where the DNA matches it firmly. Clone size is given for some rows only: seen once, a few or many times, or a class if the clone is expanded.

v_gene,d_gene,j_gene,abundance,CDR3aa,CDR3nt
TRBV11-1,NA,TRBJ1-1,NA,CASSLLQGRKNTEAFF,TGTGCCAGCAGCTTATTACAGGGTAGGAAGAACACTGAAGCTTTCTTT
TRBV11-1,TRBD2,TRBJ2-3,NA,CASSLKGLANPDTQYF,TGTGCCAGCAGCCTCAAGGGACTAGCGAACCCAGATACGCAGTATTTT
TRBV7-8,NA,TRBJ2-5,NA,CASSSREATQETQYF,TGTGCCAGCAGCTCCAGGGAAGCCACCCAAGAGACCCAGTACTTC
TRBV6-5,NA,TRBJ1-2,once,CASTDSWDFGYTF,TGTGCCAGTACGGATAGTTGGGATTTCGGCTACACCTTC
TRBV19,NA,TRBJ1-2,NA,CASSDGGYGYTF,TGTGCCAGTTCGGACGGAGGCTATGGCTACACCTTC
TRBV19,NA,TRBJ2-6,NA,CASSIASHANVLTF,TGTGCCAGTAGTATAGCCAGCCATGCCAACGTCCTGACTTTC
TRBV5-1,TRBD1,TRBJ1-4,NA,CASRQGLINEKLFF,TGCGCCAGCAGACAGGGGCTCATTAATGAAAAACTGTTTTTT
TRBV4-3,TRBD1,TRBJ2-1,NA,CASSWDRYNEQFF,TGCGCCAGCAGCTGGGACAGGTACAATGAGCAGTTCTTC
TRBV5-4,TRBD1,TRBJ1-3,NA,CASSYTRDSGGNTIYF,TGTGCCAGCAGTTATACCCGGGACAGCGGGGGAAACACCATATATTTT
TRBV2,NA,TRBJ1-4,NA,CASSGAQTFNEKLFF,TGTGCCAGCAGCGGAGCCCAGACATTTAATGAAAAACTGTTTTTT
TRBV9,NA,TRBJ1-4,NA,CASSVASGLDEKLFF,TGTGCCAGCAGCGTAGCTTCGGGATTAGATGAAAAACTGTTTTTT
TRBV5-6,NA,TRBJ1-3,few,CASSLVSNSGNTIYF,TGTGCCAGCAGCTTGGTTTCTAACTCTGGAAACACCATATATTTT